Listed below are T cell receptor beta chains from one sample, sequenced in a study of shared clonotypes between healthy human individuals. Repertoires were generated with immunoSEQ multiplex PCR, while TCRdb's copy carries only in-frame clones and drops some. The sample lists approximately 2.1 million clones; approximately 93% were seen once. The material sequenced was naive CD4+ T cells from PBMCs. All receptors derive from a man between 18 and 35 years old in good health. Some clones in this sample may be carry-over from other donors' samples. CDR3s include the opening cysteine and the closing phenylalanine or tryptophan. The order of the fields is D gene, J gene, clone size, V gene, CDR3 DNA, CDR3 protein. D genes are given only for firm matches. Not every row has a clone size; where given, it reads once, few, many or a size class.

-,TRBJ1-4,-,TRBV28,TGTGCCAGCAGTTTATCTGGGGCGAACGAAAAACTGTTTTTT,CASSLSGANEKLFF
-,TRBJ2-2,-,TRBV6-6,TGTGCCAGCAGTTACAATCCGGGACTGAACACCGGGGAGCTGTTTTTT,CASSYNPGLNTGELFF
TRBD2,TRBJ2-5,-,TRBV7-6,TGTGCCAGCAGCTTAGGGGCCCGAGCGGGACTACAAGAGACCCAGTACTTC,CASSLGARAGLQETQYF
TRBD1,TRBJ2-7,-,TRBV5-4,TGTGCCAGCAGCCCCGGGACAGTCTACGAGCAGTACTTC,CASSPGTVYEQYF
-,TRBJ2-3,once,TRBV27,TGTGCCAGCAGCCCCGCCCCGGGACTCACAGATACGCAGTATTTT,CASSPAPGLTDTQYF
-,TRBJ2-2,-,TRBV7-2,TGTGCCAGCAGCCCAGGAGGCCTCCTGGGCGGGGAGCTGTTTTTT,CASSPGGLLGGELFF
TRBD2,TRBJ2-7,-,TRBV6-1,TGTGCCAGCAGCGCGATTGCTAGCGGGAGCCACGAGCAGTACTTC,CASSAIASGSHEQYF
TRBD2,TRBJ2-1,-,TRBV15,TGTGCCACCAGCAGAGATCTATACCCTAAGACTAGCGGCAATGAGCAGTTCTTC,CATSRDLYPKTSGNEQFF
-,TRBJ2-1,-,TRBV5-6,TGTGCCAGCAGCTTCAGGAACTACAATGAGCAGTTCTTC,CASSFRNYNEQFF
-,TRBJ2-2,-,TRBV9,TGTGCCAGCGGAGGGGGGCTACTGAACACCGGGGAGCTGTTTTTT,CASGGGLLNTGELFF
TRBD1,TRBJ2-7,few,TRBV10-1,TGCGCCAGCAATTACAGGGGACAGGGCTACGAGCAGTACTTC,CASNYRGQGYEQYF
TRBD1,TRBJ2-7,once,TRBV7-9,TGTGCCAGCAGCCCGACAGGGGCCTACGAGCAGTACTTC,CASSPTGAYEQYF
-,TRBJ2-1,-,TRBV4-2,TGTGCCAGCAGCCAATGGGGGCCGATTTTCTACAATGAGCAGTTCTTC,CASSQWGPIFYNEQFF
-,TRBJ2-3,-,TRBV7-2,TGTGCCAGCAGCTTAGCGGGGCCGAATACGCAGTATTTT,CASSLAGPNTQYF
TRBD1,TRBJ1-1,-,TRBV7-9,TGTGCCAGCAGCTTACTCAAGGAAGGGGGCGAGACTGAAGCTTTCTTT,CASSLLKEGGETEAFF
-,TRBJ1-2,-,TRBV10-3,TGTGCCATCAGTGAGCGATCTGAATATGGCTACACCTTC,CAISERSEYGYTF
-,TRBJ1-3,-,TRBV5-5,TGTGCCAGCAGCTTGCCCGGGATATCGCCCGGAAACACCATATATTTT,CASSLPGISPGNTIYF
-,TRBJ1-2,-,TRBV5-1,TGCGCCAGCAGCAGGGGTGATCATTTCTATGGCTACACCTTC,CASSRGDHFYGYTF
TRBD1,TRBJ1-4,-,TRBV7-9,TGTGCCAGCAGCATAGGACAGGGGAGAGGAGCTAATGAAAAACTGTTTTTT,CASSIGQGRGANEKLFF
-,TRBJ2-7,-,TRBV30,TGTGCCTGTCTGGAGACCTCCTACGAGCAGTACTTC,CACLETSYEQYF
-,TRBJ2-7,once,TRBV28,TGTGCCACCCCATGGGCGGGTCTGGGAGAGCAGTACTTC,CATPWAGLGEQYF
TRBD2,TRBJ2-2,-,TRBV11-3,TGTGCCAGCAGCCATCTAGCGGGAGACACCGGGGAGCTGTTTTTT,CASSHLAGDTGELFF
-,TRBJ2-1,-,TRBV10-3,TGTGCCATCAGTGAGTCGCGTTCGAGGGGCTACAATGAGCAGTTCTTC,CAISESRSRGYNEQFF
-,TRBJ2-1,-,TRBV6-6,TGTGCCAGCAGTTACCCAGCGGGCCTCTCCTACAATGAGCAGTTCTTC,CASSYPAGLSYNEQFF
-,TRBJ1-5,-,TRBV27,TGTGCCAGCAGTTCCGTAATCGGGGGCGGTCAGCCCCAGCATTTT,CASSSVIGGGQPQHF
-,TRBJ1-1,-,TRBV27,TGTGCCAGCAGTTTAATGGCGGCAGTGGGAACTACTGAAGCTTTCTTT,CASSLMAAVGTTEAFF
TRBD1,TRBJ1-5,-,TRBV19,TGTGCCAGTAGTTCCGGGACAGGTAGTACCTACAATCAGCCCCAGCATTTT,CASSSGTGSTYNQPQHF
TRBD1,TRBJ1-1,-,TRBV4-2,TGTGCCAGCAGCCAGATGTTACAGGGGGCTATACTGAACACTGAAGCTTTCTTT,CASSQMLQGAILNTEAFF
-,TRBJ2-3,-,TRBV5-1,TGCGCCAGCGGACGGGACTCCACAGATACGCAGTATTTT,CASGRDSTDTQYF
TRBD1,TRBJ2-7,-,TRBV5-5,TGTGCCAGCAGCTTTGGACAGGGGCACGACGAGCAGTACTTC,CASSFGQGHDEQYF
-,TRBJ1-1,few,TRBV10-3,TGTGCCATCAGTGTTGGAGAGGGCACTGAAGCTTTCTTT,CAISVGEGTEAFF
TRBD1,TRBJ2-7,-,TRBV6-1,TGTGCCAGCCGTGGGGCCACGGGACAGGGCATCTACGAGCAGTACTTC,CASRGATGQGIYEQYF
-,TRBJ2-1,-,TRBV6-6,TGTGCCAGCAGGTCTACAGTGTTATTAACGAATGAGCAGTTCTTC,CASRSTVLLTNEQFF
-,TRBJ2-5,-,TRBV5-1,TGCGCCAGCAGCTTGGTGGGGCTGGGGGAGACCCAGTACTTC,CASSLVGLGETQYF
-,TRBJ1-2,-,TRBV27,TGTGCCAGCAGTCCATGGACGCCCTCAGGTGGCTACACCTTC,CASSPWTPSGGYTF